This T cell receptor (beta chain) was identified in a study of read filtering for tumor transcriptome and immune sequencing. Study-wide points: IR-seq and RNA-seq agreed better without single-read clonotypes.

The CDR3 runs 15 residues. Germline loops: CDR1 SGHVS, CDR2 FQNEAQ. Trimming removed 4 bases from V and 4 bases from J, with 16 bases in between. Molecular barcoded adaptors covering alpha/delta and beta/gamma chains were used on 400 ng RNA. In TCRdb, the reads were re-called with MiXCR into one record per CDR3 protein. The sample records roughly 60,000 distinct CDR3 sequences, under 25% being singletons. Bone marrow was sampled from every patient at the time of active disease. This clonotype qualifies as medium-sized. Antigen specificity is unknown. The clonotype comes from a donor at least 40 years old with multiple myeloma. This sequence joins TRBV7-8 and TRBJ2-5; D could derive from TRBD1 or TRBD2 (7 bases each). Input material: a population of CD138-negative cells sorted from bone marrow. The CDR3 loop reads CASSSNRGGRETQYF. The DNA of the CDR3 is TGTGCCAGCAGCTCGAACAGGGGCGGGAGAGAGACCCAGTACTTC.